One and the same sample provided the 16 T cell receptor beta chains below, sequenced in a study of identical twins. MiXCR, run by TCRdb on the 5' RACE reads, gives a single entry per CDR3 protein. Among 700,000 or so distinct CDR3 sequences listed, 8.6% were seen once. The data were also submitted as part of a second study, on yellow fever vaccine responses in identical twins.

Sequencing was performed on PBMCs. These TCRs come from a woman younger than 35 in good health.

This clonotype has at least ten counts. The J gene is TRBJ2-7, the V gene TRBV12-3 or TRBV12-4; D possibly corresponds to TRBD1 (6 bases). This CDR3 is built from 15 residues. Trimming cost V 4 bases and J 2 bases, with 15 bases left between them. Here the CDR3 reads CASSSKTGIPYEQYF. The CDR3 coding sequence is TGTGCCAGCAGTTCAAAGACAGGAATACCCTACGAGCAGTACTTC.

The rearrangement uses TRBV10-2 and TRBJ2-2; tentative D call: TRBD1 (6 bases). The CDR3 runs 15 residues. CDR1 is WSHSY and CDR2 is SAAADI in the germline V gene. V was cut by 2 bases and J by 2 bases, with 9 bases left in between. CDR3 DNA sequence: TGCGCCAGCAGTGAGCGGACAGTTAACACCGGGGAGCTGTTTTTT. This encodes CASSERTVNTGELFF.

This clonotype was counted many times. The chain employs TRBV12-3 or TRBV12-4 and TRBJ1-4, with TRBD1 as a possible D gene (5 bases). V lost 4 bases and J 7 bases, leaving 10 bases between the germline ends. The CDR3 is 13 residues long. In DNA form, the CDR3 reads TGTGCCAGCAGTTGGGACCGGGGTGAAAAACTGTTTTTT. Protein sequence: CASSWDRGEKLFF.

The table lists this clonotype with many counts. The chain combines TRBV12-3 or TRBV12-4 with TRBJ2-5; TRBD2 is a possible D gene (6 bases). V lost 3 bases to trimming and J lost 13 bases, with 15 bases between them. CDR3 length: 12 amino acids. CDR3 loop: CASSFDPGLSYF. CDR3 sequence (DNA): TGTGCCAGCAGTTTCGATCCGGGACTGTCGTACTTC.

The V call is TRBV7-9, the J call TRBJ2-5; 10 nucleotides align to TRBD2. Looked up from germline, CDR1 is SEHNR and CDR2 is FQNEAQ (reference sequence). CDR3 length: 17 amino acids. V lost 4 bases to trimming and J lost 5 bases; unmatched junction nucleotides: 13. The CDR3 spells CASSSSGRAALIETQYF. CDR3 DNA: TGTGCCAGCAGCTCTAGCGGGAGAGCCGCTCTGATTGAGACCCAGTACTTC.

This clonotype was counted ten times or more. DNA of the CDR3: TGTGCCAGCAGAAGCAGCGGCAACGAGCAGTACTTC. It specifies CASRSSGNEQYF. The gene calls are TRBV2 and TRBJ2-7, with D possibly TRBD2 on 5 matching bases. Trimming removed 6 bases at V and 5 bases at J, with 11 bases between. CDR3 length: 12 residues. CDR1 is SNHLY and CDR2 is FYNNEI in the germline V gene. Using reference TRBV2 and TRBJ2-7 for the parts outside the CDR3, the full variable domain is EPEVTQTPSHQVTQMGQEVILRCVPISNHLYFYWYRQILGQKVEFLVSFYNNEISEKSEIFDDQFSVERPDGSNFTLKIRSTKLEDSAMYFCASRSSGNEQYFGPGTRLTVT.

This clonotype was observed many times. The chain is built from TRBV29-1 and TRBJ2-5; the D is unclear. CDR1 SQVTM and CDR2 ANQGSEA come from the germline V gene. The V end was cut by 1 base, the J end by 3 bases, with 6 bases between. The CDR3 consists of 12 residues. CDR3: CSVEGGEETQYF. Here the CDR3 DNA reads TGCAGCGTTGAAGGGGGTGAAGAGACCCAGTACTTC.

This clonotype has a count of ten or more. The V call is TRBV12-3 or TRBV12-4, the J call TRBJ2-1; 11 nucleotides align to TRBD2. The CDR3 length is 15 residues. With V trimmed by 6 bases and J by 4 bases, 5 bases remained unmatched. The DNA of the CDR3 is TGTGCCAGCAGGGACGGGACTAGCGGTTACAATGAGCAGTTCTTC. Translated, it gives CASRDGTSGYNEQFF.

This clonotype has at least ten counts. V is TRBV9 and J is TRBJ2-3; D unresolved. Trimming took 0 bases from V and 7 from J, leaving 9 bases between them. This CDR3 contains 13 residues. Germline V gene sequence: CDR1 SGDLS, CDR2 YYNGEE. The CDR3 spells CASSVGEGNTQYF. The CDR3 DNA sequence: TGTGCCAGCAGCGTAGGTGAAGGGAATACGCAGTATTTT. The full variable domain, in which reference TRBV9 and TRBJ2-3 provide the parts outside the CDR3, is DSGVTQTPKHLITATGQRVTLRCSPRSGDLSVYWYQQSLDQGLQFLIQYYNGEERAKGNILERFSAQQFPDLHSELNLSSLELGDSALYFCASSVGEGNTQYFGPGTRLTVL.

In this sample, this clonotype turned up a few times. The rearrangement links TRBV25-1 to TRBJ1-2, with 9 bases that match TRBD1. Germline assignment: CDR1 MGHDK and CDR2 SYGVNS. J lost 3 bases, V lost 4 bases, and 3 bases had no gene match. This CDR3 has 14 amino acids. CDR3 sequence reads: CASSAGDRDYGYTF. CDR3 DNA: TGTGCCAGCAGTGCCGGGGACAGGGACTATGGCTACACCTTC.

This clonotype was counted only a few times. V usage is TRBV5-1 and J usage is TRBJ2-3; TRBD2 agrees at 11 bases. The germline gives CDR1 SGHRS, CDR2 YFSETQ. CDR3 length: 16 amino acids. Trimming took 4 bases from V and 4 from J; bases not matched to a gene: 8. For the CDR3, the DNA is TGCGCCAGCAGCCGTAGCGGGGGGGCTGCGGCAGATACGCAGTATTTT. It translates to CASSRSGGAAADTQYF.

In its sample, this clonotype was seen a few times. This chain links TRBV24-1 with TRBJ1-5; D may be TRBD1 (5 bases). Germline CDR1 is KGHDR and CDR2 is SFDVKD. V shed 3 bases and J shed 5 bases, with 7 bases lying between them. The CDR3 sequence is 13 residues long. This CDR3 is CATSDDSYQPQHF. CDR3 DNA: TGTGCCACCAGTGATGACAGCTATCAGCCCCAGCATTTT.

This clonotype was detected only a few times. The chain carries TRBV10-3 and TRBJ2-2; TRBD2 might be the D (6 bases). Germline V gene lookup returns CDR1 ENHRY and CDR2 SYGVKD. The CDR3 is 14 residues long. Trimming pared 8 bases from V and 1 base from J, leaving 11 bases between. CDR3 nucleotides: TGTGCCATCCTGAGCGGGTTGAACACCGGGGAGCTGTTTTTT. Protein: CAILSGLNTGELFF.

V is TRBV20-1 and J is TRBJ2-2, with 10 bases identical to TRBD2. Germline V gene lookup returns CDR1 DFQATT and CDR2 SNEGSKA (reference sequence). CDR3 length: 14 amino acids. The V gene end was trimmed by 1 base and the J gene end by 4 bases; junction bases not matched to a gene: 0. The CDR3 protein is CSARVAGGTGELFF. The CDR3 DNA is TGCAGTGCTAGAGTAGCGGGAGGCACCGGGGAGCTGTTTTTT.

This clonotype was observed a handful of times. This rearrangement joins TRBV6-1 to TRBJ1-2, with TRBD1 identical over 12 bases. Germline values: CDR1 MNHNS, CDR2 SASEGT. With 6 bases clipped from V and 4 bases from J, the junction kept 9 bases outside the gene matches. The CDR3 covers 16 residues. The CDR3 is CASRTPGQGAGYGYTF. CDR3 bases: TGTGCCAGCAGAACCCCGGGACAGGGGGCCGGCTATGGCTACACCTTC.

The genes are TRBV30 and TRBJ1-4; unclear D gene. With 3 bases removed from V and 12 bases from J, the gap between germline ends came to 20 bases. Germline V lookup: CDR1 GTSNPN, CDR2 SVGIG (reference sequence). This CDR3 has 14 amino acids. DNA of the CDR3: TGTGCCTGGAGCGCCACTGGTTTATCGGTCGAACTGTTTTTT. Its protein product is CAWSATGLSVELFF. Variable domain in full (rest from reference TRBV30 and TRBJ1-4): SQTIHQWPATLVQPVGSPLSLECTVEGTSNPNLYWYRQAAGRGLQLLFYSVGIGQISSEVPQNLSASRPQDRQFILSSKKLLLSDSGFYLCAWSATGLSVELFFGSGTQLSVL.